Listed below are T cell receptor beta chains from one sample, sequenced in a study of blood T cell repertoires in COVID-19. Profiled with immunoSEQ multiplex PCR; TCRdb holds only in-frame clones, not every one. The sample records fewer than 300,000 clones, more than 70% being singletons. The sequenced sample consisted of peripheral blood. All receptors come from a woman in her forties or fifties with acute or convalescent COVID-19. Both conserved end residues are part of each CDR3. A D gene is named only where the DNA matches it firmly. Expanded clones get a size class; other rows say once, few or many, or leave the size out.

d_call	v_call	j_call	clone_size	cdr3_aa	cdr3_nt
TRBD2	TRBV9	TRBJ2-3	NA	CASSVGVAGYTDTQYF	TGTGCCAGCAGCGTAGGGGTAGCGGGTTACACAGATACGCAGTATTTT
TRBD1	TRBV19	TRBJ1-1	NA	CASSPGTGENGAFF	TGTGCCAGTAGTCCCGGGACAGGGGAGAATGGAGCTTTCTTT
NA	TRBV5-1	TRBJ1-2	NA	CASSLSGAQGYGYTF	TGCGCCAGCAGCTTGTCAGGGGCACAAGGCTATGGCTACACCTTC
NA	TRBV5-6	TRBJ1-5	NA	CASQRTNQPQHF	TGTGCCAGCCAACGGACTAATCAGCCCCAGCATTTT
NA	TRBV15	TRBJ1-4	NA	CATSRSLGATNEKLFF	TGTGCCACCAGCAGATCCCTAGGGGCAACTAATGAAAAACTGTTTTTT
NA	TRBV7-2	TRBJ2-2	NA	CASSSRTTAPGELFF	TGTGCCAGCAGCTCAAGAACGACAGCACCCGGGGAGCTGTTTTTT
NA	TRBV2	TRBJ1-2	NA	CASSEEGGSYGYTF	TGTGCCAGCAGTGAAGAAGGGGGTAGCTATGGCTACACCTTC
NA	TRBV28	TRBJ1-3	NA	CASSSEGRAGNTIYF	TGTGCCAGCAGTTCGGAGGGGCGAGCTGGAAACACCATATATTTT
TRBD1	TRBV10-3	TRBJ1-2	once	CAISGQGAGYGYTF	TGTGCCATCAGTGGTCAGGGGGCCGGCTATGGCTACACCTTC
NA	TRBV9	TRBJ1-2	NA	CASSATGYGYTF	TGTGCCAGCAGCGCGACAGGCTATGGCTACACCTTC
NA	TRBV28	TRBJ1-5	NA	CASSLGGDRQPQHF	TGTGCCAGCAGTTTGGGCGGGGATCGACAGCCCCAGCATTTT
TRBD1	TRBV9	TRBJ1-1	NA	CASSVDGQGMATEAFF	TGTGCCAGCAGCGTAGACGGACAGGGGATGGCCACTGAAGCTTTCTTT
TRBD2	TRBV7-8	TRBJ2-1	NA	CASSLARFGGGGRTYNEQFF	TGTGCCAGCAGCTTAGCGCGGTTTGGTGGTGGCGGGAGGACCTACAATGAGCAGTTCTTC
NA	TRBV6-5	TRBJ1-5	NA	CASSVRGGQPQHF	TGTGCCAGCTCTGTGCGGGGTGGTCAGCCCCAGCATTTT
NA	TRBV5-1	TRBJ1-6	NA	CASSLGGLPLHF	TGCGCCAGCAGCTTGGGCGGGCTACCCCTCCACTTT
TRBD2	TRBV19	TRBJ2-3	NA	CASSSPSGGGTDTQYF	TGTGCCAGTAGCTCCCCGAGCGGGGGGGGCACAGATACGCAGTATTTT
TRBD2	TRBV30	TRBJ2-1	NA	CAWRVSGSSTEQFF	TGTGCCTGGAGAGTAAGCGGGAGTAGTACTGAGCAGTTCTTC
NA	TRBV6-5	TRBJ2-7	once	CASSYPDRPYEQYF	TGTGCCAGCAGTTACCCAGACAGGCCCTACGAGCAGTACTTC
TRBD1	TRBV18	TRBJ1-5	NA	CASSPQGASQPQHF	TGTGCCAGCTCACCACAGGGGGCTAGTCAGCCCCAGCATTTT
NA	TRBV12-3/TRBV12-4	TRBJ2-7	once	CASSFGGLYEQYF	TGTGCCAGCAGTTTTGGGGGACTCTACGAGCAGTACTTC
NA	TRBV5-4	TRBJ2-7	NA	CASSLGGYYEQYF	TGTGCCAGCAGCTTGGGAGGGTACTACGAGCAGTACTTC
TRBD2	TRBV6-2/TRBV6-3	TRBJ2-1	NA	CASSYSLREVNNEQFF	TGTGCCAGCAGTTACTCGCTGCGGGAGGTAAACAATGAGCAGTTCTTC
NA	TRBV5-1	TRBJ1-1	NA	CASSLDSEAFF	TGCGCCAGCAGCTTGGACTCTGAAGCTTTCTTT
NA	TRBV29-1	TRBJ2-1	NA	CSVGGSTLRYNEQFF	TGCAGCGTGGGAGGTTCGACGCTGCGCTACAATGAGCAGTTCTTC
TRBD1	TRBV5-1	TRBJ1-1	NA	CASSIGQGGPDTEAFF	TGCGCCAGCAGCATCGGACAGGGGGGTCCGGACACTGAAGCTTTCTTT
TRBD1	TRBV10-3	TRBJ2-7	NA	CAIRTHVGTGGSGEQYF	TGTGCCATCAGGACCCACGTCGGGACAGGGGGATCGGGGGAGCAGTACTTC